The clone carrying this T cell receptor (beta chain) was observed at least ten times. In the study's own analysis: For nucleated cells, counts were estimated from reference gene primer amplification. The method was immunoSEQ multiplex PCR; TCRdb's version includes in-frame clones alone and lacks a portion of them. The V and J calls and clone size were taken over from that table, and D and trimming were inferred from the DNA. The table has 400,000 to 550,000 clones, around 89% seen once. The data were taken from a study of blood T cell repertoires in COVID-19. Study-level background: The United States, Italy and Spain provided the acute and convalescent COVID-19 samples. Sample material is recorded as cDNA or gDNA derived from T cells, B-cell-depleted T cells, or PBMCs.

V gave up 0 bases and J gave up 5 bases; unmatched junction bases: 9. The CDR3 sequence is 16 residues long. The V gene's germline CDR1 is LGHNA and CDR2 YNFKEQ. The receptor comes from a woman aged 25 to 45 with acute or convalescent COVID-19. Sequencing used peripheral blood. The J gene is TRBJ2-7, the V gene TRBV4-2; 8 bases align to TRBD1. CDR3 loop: CASSQEIGQGSDEQYF. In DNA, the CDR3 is TGTGCCAGCAGCCAAGAAATAGGACAGGGAAGTGACGAGCAGTACTTC.